A single sample gave rise to the 8 T cell receptor beta chains below, sequenced in a study of cytomegalovirus exposure and HLA in healthy donors. 60 Vbeta and 13 Jbeta primers were used in PCR. Assay: immunoSEQ multiplex PCR; the TCRdb copy retains only in-frame clones and omits some. This sample has 110,000 to 150,000 clones, with approximately 79% found just once. Source material: PBMCs. The receptors shown here come from a woman aged 30 to 39 in good health and CMV-seronegative.

The chain uses TRBV29-1 and TRBJ1-2; 7 bases fit TRBD1. Per the germline V gene, CDR1 is SQVTM and CDR2 is ANQGSEA. V dropped 3 bases and J dropped 5; count of bases not matched to a gene: 3. The CDR3 length is 12 residues. The DNA of the CDR3 is TGCAGCGTTGATCGACAGGGATATGGCTACACCTTC. Translation: CSVDRQGYGYTF.

This chain connects TRBV11-2 to TRBJ1-2; TRBD1 might be the D (6 bases). Trimming left V 6 bases short and J 4 bases short, with 12 bases between. The length of the CDR3 is 13 residues. CDR1 SGHAT and CDR2 FQNNGV come from the germline V gene. The CDR3 coding sequence is TGTGCCAGCAGGCAAGGGGGACCCTATGGCTACACCTTC. As protein: CASRQGGPYGYTF. The full variable domain, with the rest looked up from reference TRBV11-2 and TRBJ1-2, is EAGVAQSPRYKIIEKRQSVAFWCNPISGHATLYWYQQILGQGPKLLIQFQNNGVVDDSQLPKDRFSAERLKGVDSTLKIQPAKLEDSAVYLCASRQGGPYGYTFGSGTRLTVV.

V usage is TRBV6-6 and J usage is TRBJ1-4; the D is unclear. Germline CDR1 and CDR2: MNHNY and SVGAGI (reference sequence). The CDR3 sequence is 12 residues long. V gave up 2 bases and J gave up 4 bases, with 2 bases separating them. CDR3 protein: CASSYRNEKLFF. The CDR3 nucleotides read TGTGCCAGCAGTTACCGTAATGAAAAACTGTTTTTT.

This chain links TRBV2 with TRBJ1-2, with a weak D call TRBD1 (5 bases). This CDR3 spans 16 amino acids. CDR1 is SNHLY, CDR2 FYNNEI, per germline. Trimming left V 5 bases short and J 1 base short, with 17 bases between. DNA for the CDR3: TGTGCCAGCAGTCTAACCCGGACGACAGATAACTATGGCTACACCTTC. This translates into CASSLTRTTDNYGYTF.

The rearrangement uses TRBV5-4 and TRBJ1-1; the D is unclear. The CDR3 contains 16 residues. Germline assignment: CDR1 SGHNT and CDR2 YYREEE (reference sequence). Trimming stripped 4 bases from V and 1 base from J, with 17 bases between. CDR3 region: CASSPRPTATNTEAFF. The CDR3 nucleotides are TGTGCCAGCAGCCCCCGTCCTACAGCCACGAACACTGAAGCTTTCTTT.

V gene TRBV6-6 combines with J gene TRBJ2-3; 11 bases agree with TRBD2. The V gene's germline CDR1 is MNHNY and CDR2 SVGAGI (reference sequence). The V segment lost 6 bases and the J segment 4 bases; nucleotides outside the gene matches: 6. The CDR3 length is 15 residues. CDR3 in amino acids: CASSPGTSGSDTQYF. The CDR3 coding sequence is TGTGCCAGCAGCCCCGGGACTAGCGGCTCAGATACGCAGTATTTT.

V is TRBV5-4 and J is TRBJ1-4; 8 nucleotides match TRBD1. In germline, CDR1 is SGHNT, CDR2 YYREEE (reference sequence). V lost 3 bases to trimming and J lost 5 bases; unmatched junction nucleotides: 12. The CDR3 runs to 17 residues. The CDR3 protein is CASSSGPGTGTNEKLFF. CDR3 coding DNA: TGTGCCAGCAGCTCTGGTCCCGGGACAGGTACCAATGAAAAACTGTTTTTT.

This chain links TRBV29-1 with TRBJ1-1; TRBD1 aligns across 9 bases. The germline V gene encodes CDR1 SQVTM and CDR2 ANQGSEA. V was pared by 1 base and J by 4 bases, with 10 bases of the junction left unmatched. This CDR3 contains 16 residues. DNA of the CDR3: TGCAGCGTTGAAGGGACAGGGGATGGGGGAGCCACTGAAGCTTTCTTT. This sequence encodes CSVEGTGDGGATEAFF.